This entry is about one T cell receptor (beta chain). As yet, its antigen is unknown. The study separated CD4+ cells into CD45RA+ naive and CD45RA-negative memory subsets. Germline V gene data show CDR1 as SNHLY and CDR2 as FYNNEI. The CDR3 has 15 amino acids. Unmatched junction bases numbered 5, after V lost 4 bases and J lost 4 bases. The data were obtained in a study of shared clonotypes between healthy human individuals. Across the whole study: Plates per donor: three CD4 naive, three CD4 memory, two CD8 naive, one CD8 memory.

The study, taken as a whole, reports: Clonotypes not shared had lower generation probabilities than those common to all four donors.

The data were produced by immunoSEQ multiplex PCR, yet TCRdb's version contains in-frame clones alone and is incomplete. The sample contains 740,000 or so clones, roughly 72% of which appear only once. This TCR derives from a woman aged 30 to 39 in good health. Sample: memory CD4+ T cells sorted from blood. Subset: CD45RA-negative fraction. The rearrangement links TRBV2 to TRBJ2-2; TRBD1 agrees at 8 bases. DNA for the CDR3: TGTGCCAGCAGTGTCGGACAGGGAACCACCGGGGAGCTGTTTTTT. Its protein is CASSVGQGTTGELFF.